One and the same sample provided the 10 T cell receptor beta chains below, sequenced in a study of T cells in Graves' hyperthyroidism and ophthalmopathy. RNA transcripts yielded amplified TCR beta CDR3 regions. Primed by the HTBI set, a first-round RT-PCR was run on the TCR CDR3. MiXCR, applied by TCRdb to the multiplex PCR reads, yields one record per CDR3 protein. The sample yields a few hundred thousand distinct CDR3 sequences, around a sixth seen once. Input material: blood. Receptor source: a woman under 30 with Graves' hyperthyroidism that later progressed to Graves' ophthalmopathy.

The chain carries TRBV6-2 or TRBV6-3 and TRBJ2-2, with D possibly being TRBD1 or TRBD2 (6 bases each). The germline CDR1 and CDR2 sequences are MNHEY and SVGEGT. The CDR3 is made up of 13 amino acids. Trimming left V 10 bases short and J 6 bases short, with 15 bases between. The CDR3 DNA reads as TGTGCCACTTACCCGAGGGGGGCCGGGGAGCTGTTTTTT. This gives the protein CATYPRGAGELFF.

This clonotype was counted a few times. One junction end disagrees with the germline gene, perhaps due to a read error. J is TRBJ2-5 and V is TRBV20-1, with 8 bases fitting TRBD2. CDR1 is DFQATT and CDR2 is SNEGSKA in the germline V gene (reference sequence). This CDR3 has 13 residues. The CDR3 DNA is TGCAGTGCGATACCGGGACTAGTAGAGACCCTGTACTTC. Protein sequence: CSAIPGLVETLYF.

Many counts were recorded for this clonotype. The V and J genes are TRBV20-1 and TRBJ2-7; 9 bases agree with TRBD1. Losses at the gene ends were 5 bases for V and 3 bases for J; bases not matched to a gene: 11. The CDR3 loop spans 15 amino acids. Germline loops: CDR1 DFQATT, CDR2 SNEGSKA (reference sequence). The CDR3 DNA sequence: TGCAGTGCTCAGCGCGCGACAGGGGGTCTCTACGAGCAGTACTTC. Residues: CSAQRATGGLYEQYF.

Notes on this clonotype: A much larger clone lies a single base off, so this may be a read error. V usage is TRBV11-2 and J usage is TRBJ2-2, with D perhaps TRBD1 (6 bases). This CDR3 is 17 amino acids long. Germline lookup yields CDR1 SGHAT and CDR2 FQNNGV. The V and J ends lost 5 bases and 3 bases respectively, with 19 bases between them. CDR3 sequence: CASSHRPGHRDTGELFF. The CDR3, as DNA: TGTGCCAGCAGCCATAGACCGGGACACCGAGACACCGGGGAGCTGTTTTTT.

This clonotype was counted at least ten times. This chain links TRBV6-5 with TRBJ2-3; possible D gene TRBD1, 6 bases. The CDR3 contains 15 residues. Germline V gives CDR1 MNHEY, CDR2 SVGAGI. V gave up 2 bases and J gave up 0 bases, with 9 bases separating them. CDR3 loop: CASSYGGSSTDTQYF. CDR3 DNA sequence: TGTGCCAGCAGTTACGGGGGCTCTAGCACAGATACGCAGTATTTT.

This rearrangement joins TRBV9 to TRBJ2-3; the D gene could be TRBD1 or TRBD2 (6 bases each). Trimming stripped 3 bases from V and 11 bases from J, with 19 bases between. In germline, CDR1 is SGDLS, CDR2 YYNGEE. CDR3 size: 14 residues. The CDR3: CASSEGGPKDWQYF. DNA of the CDR3: TGTGCCAGCAGCGAGGGGGGTCCCAAGGATTGGCAGTATTTT.

The table lists this clonotype with many counts. The rearrangement links TRBV27 to TRBJ2-1; D remains ambiguous. The V end lost 8 bases, the J end lost 3 bases, and 14 bases lay between the germline ends. The CDR3 spans 14 residues. The V gene's germline CDR1 is MNHEY and CDR2 SMNVEV (reference sequence). The CDR3 here is CASSVSPYYNEQFF. CDR3 sequence (DNA): TGTGCCAGCTCCGTCTCACCATACTACAATGAGCAGTTCTTC.

This clonotype appeared many times. The V gene is TRBV16, the J gene TRBJ2-2; no firm D call. The V gene lost 1 base and the J gene lost 2 bases, with 11 bases spanning the gap. CDR1 and CDR2 (germline): KGHSY, FQNENV. CDR3 length equals 16 residues. The chain's CDR3 is CASSQFVTANTGELFF. The CDR3, as DNA: TGTGCCAGCAGCCAATTCGTAACAGCCAACACCGGGGAGCTGTTTTTT.

In this sample, this clonotype turned up a few times. V is TRBV5-1 and J is TRBJ1-1; no firm D call. The CDR3 extends over 15 amino acids. The V end lost 0 bases, the J end lost 1 base, and 10 bases lay between the germline ends. Per the germline V gene, CDR1 is SGHRS and CDR2 is YFSETQ. CDR3 nucleotides: TGCGCCAGCAGCTTGGGCAATTTAGGGAACACTGAAGCTTTCTTT. It yields the protein CASSLGNLGNTEAFF.

Turning to this clonotype: One end of the junction varies from germline; a read error may be responsible. This chain links TRBV4-3 with TRBJ2-3; 8 bases fit TRBD2. The CDR3 extends over 17 amino acids. Germline CDR1 and CDR2: LGHNA and YSLEER. CDR3 coding DNA: TGCACCAGCAGCCAAGAGATCCCCAGCGGGAGAACAGATACGCAGTATTTT. Its translation is CTSSQEIPSGRTDTQYF.